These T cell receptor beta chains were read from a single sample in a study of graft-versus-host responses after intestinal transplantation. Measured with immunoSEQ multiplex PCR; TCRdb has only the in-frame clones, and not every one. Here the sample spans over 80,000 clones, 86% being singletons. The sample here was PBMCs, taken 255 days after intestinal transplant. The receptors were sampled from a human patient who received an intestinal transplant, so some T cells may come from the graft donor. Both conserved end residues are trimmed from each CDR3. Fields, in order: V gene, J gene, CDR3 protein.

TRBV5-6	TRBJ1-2	ASSFNDRADT
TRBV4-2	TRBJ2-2	ASSPDGTETYTGELF
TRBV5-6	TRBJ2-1	ASSDGLAGVTYNEQF
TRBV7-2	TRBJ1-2	ASSLGSPTNGYT
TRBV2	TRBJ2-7	ASSDIVTYEQY
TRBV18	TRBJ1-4	ASSPRRDRVMKLYGGEKLF
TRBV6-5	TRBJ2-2	ASVVSGELF
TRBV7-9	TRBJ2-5	ASSPPEGWETQY
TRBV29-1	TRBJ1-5	SAYTGMGQPQH
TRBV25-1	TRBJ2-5	ASSEWVTGSRETQY
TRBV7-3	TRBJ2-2	ASSPFELAGGGELF
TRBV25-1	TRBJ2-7	ASSAGGGVGEQY
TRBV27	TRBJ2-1	ATKVTSGGPDRHNEQF
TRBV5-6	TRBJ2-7	ASSPGTGVYEQY
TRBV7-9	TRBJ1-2	ASSSNYGYT
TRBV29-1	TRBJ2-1	SVDRGNSYNEQF
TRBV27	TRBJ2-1	ASGTLYNEQF
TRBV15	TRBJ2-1	ATSSRPGTGAYEQF
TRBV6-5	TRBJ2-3	ASRPLRTDTQY
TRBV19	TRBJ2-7	ASRQGTLPYEQY
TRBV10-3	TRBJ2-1	AISESGLAGESEQF
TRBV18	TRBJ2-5	ASRQGMQETQY
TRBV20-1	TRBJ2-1	SANKDEQF
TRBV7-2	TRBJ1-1	ASSLWAMNTEAF
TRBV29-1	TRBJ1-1	SVDGGLNTEAF
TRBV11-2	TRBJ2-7	ASSSPYEQY
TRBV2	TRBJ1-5	ASSDSPGGQGVNQPQH
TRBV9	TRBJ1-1	ASSVVGVGTEAF
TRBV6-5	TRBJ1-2	ASQRGLADGYT
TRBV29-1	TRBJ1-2	SVEDPRQGRKGPYGYT
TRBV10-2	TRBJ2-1	ASSESFREGRDEQF
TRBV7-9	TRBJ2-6	ASSLSGPLI
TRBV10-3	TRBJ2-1	AISLAGGWDEQF
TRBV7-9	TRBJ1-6	ASSLDKGTGSSYNSPLH
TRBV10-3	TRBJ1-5	AISESEGRQPQH
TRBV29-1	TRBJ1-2	SAWGSNYGYT
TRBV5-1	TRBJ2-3	ASSLGLAGGPGHTDTQY
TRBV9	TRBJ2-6	ASSGWINVLT